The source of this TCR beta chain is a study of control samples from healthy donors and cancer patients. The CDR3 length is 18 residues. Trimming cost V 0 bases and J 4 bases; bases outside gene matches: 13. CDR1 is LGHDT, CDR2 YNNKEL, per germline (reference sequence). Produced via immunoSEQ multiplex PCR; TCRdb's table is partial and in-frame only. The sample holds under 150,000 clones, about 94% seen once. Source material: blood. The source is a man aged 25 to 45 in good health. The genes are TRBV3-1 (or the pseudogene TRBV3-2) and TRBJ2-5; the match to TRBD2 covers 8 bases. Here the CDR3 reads CASSQDQPGSGGLETQYF. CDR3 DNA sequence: TGTGCCAGCAGCCAAGATCAGCCGGGTTCGGGGGGGTTAGAGACCCAGTACTTC.